Below are 27 T cell receptor beta chains sequenced from a single sample in a study of T cell repertoires in cytomegalovirus infection. TCRdb re-called the reads through MiXCR, storing one row per CDR3 protein. The table lists around 550,000 distinct CDR3 sequences, approximately 26% of them singletons. Sequenced sample: PBMCs. Source of these receptors: a human donor in good health (CMV status not recorded). Some clones in this sample may be carry-over from other donors' samples.

This clonotype was counted only a few times. The rearrangement links TRBV24-1 to TRBJ1-5; 11 nucleotides match TRBD1. Trimming cost V 10 bases and J 6 bases; bases outside gene matches: 4. Germline V lookup: CDR1 KGHDR, CDR2 SFDVKD. This CDR3 has 13 amino acids. The DNA of the CDR3 is TGTGCCACGGGGACAGGGGGTAGTCAGCCCCAGCATTTT. Its translation is CATGTGGSQPQHF.

The rearrangement joins TRBV19 to TRBJ1-1; no clear D. Germline-derived CDR1 and CDR2 are LNHDA and SQIVND (reference sequence). V shed 6 bases and J shed 4 bases, with 12 bases lying between them. The CDR3 totals 13 residues. CDR3 residues: CASREFELTEAFF. The CDR3 DNA is TGTGCCAGTAGGGAATTCGAGCTCACTGAAGCTTTCTTT.

In this sample, this clonotype turned up many times. The chain combines TRBV7-2 with TRBJ2-2; 12 positions match TRBD2. The trim removed 1 base at V and 1 base at J, leaving 7 bases unmatched. The CDR3 sequence is 19 residues long. CDR1 and CDR2 from the germline V gene are SGHTA and FQGNSA. The CDR3 DNA reads TGTGCCAGCAGCTTAGAAGCGACTAGCGGGAGAATGAACACCGGGGAGCTGTTTTTT. It translates to CASSLEATSGRMNTGELFF. The variable domain in full, with the rest retrieved from reference TRBV7-2 and TRBJ2-2, is GAGVSQSPSNKVTEKGKDVELRCDPISGHTALYWYRQSLGQGLEFLIYFQGNSAPDKSGLPSDRFSAERTGGSVSTLTIQRTQQEDSAVYLCASSLEATSGRMNTGELFFGEGSRLTVL.

The rearrangement links TRBV7-4 to TRBJ1-2; 8 bases are a match to TRBD1. CDR1 SGHVT and CDR2 SQSDAQ come from the germline V gene. This CDR3 contains 16 residues. Unmatched junction bases numbered 15, after V lost 5 bases and J lost 7 bases. CDR3 amino acids: CASSLSATGDSTGYTF. CDR3 in DNA: TGTGCCAGCAGCCTATCCGCGACAGGGGACTCCACTGGCTACACCTTC.

This clonotype was recorded a few times. In DNA form, the CDR3 reads TGTGCTAGTGGTTCAGACAGGGCGGACACTGAAGCTTTCTTT. Translation: CASGSDRADTEAFF. The V and J genes are TRBV12-5 and TRBJ1-1, with TRBD1 matching 7 bases. This CDR3 spans 14 amino acids. V gave up 4 bases and J gave up 3 bases; unmatched junction bases: 5. Germline V CDR1 and CDR2: LGHNT, FRNRAP.

J is TRBJ1-2 and V is TRBV11-2; D is uncertain. CDR1 and CDR2 (germline): SGHAT, FQNNGV. The ends were cut back, 2 bases at V and 7 bases at J, with 14 bases in the middle. The CDR3 length is 14 residues. CDR3 sequence reads: CASSLNPGLGGYTF. CDR3 nucleotides: TGTGCCAGCAGCTTAAACCCCGGGCTGGGTGGCTACACCTTC.

In this sample, this clonotype turned up a few times. This chain links TRBV10-3 with TRBJ1-1; D unresolved. Trimming left V 10 bases short and J 4 bases short, with 10 bases between. The CDR3 contains 11 residues. Germline V lookup: CDR1 ENHRY, CDR2 SYGVKD. The DNA for the CDR3 is TGTGCCACCGTGGGCTCCACTGAAGCTTTCTTT. Encoded protein: CATVGSTEAFF.

In this sample, this clonotype turned up a few times. The chain joins TRBV7-3 to TRBJ2-3; 11 bases match TRBD2. V lost 4 bases to trimming and J lost 12 bases; unmatched junction nucleotides: 6. Germline V gene lookup returns CDR1 SGHTA and CDR2 FQGTGA. The CDR3 is 13 residues long. This CDR3 reads CASSSVAGGPQYF. The CDR3 bases are TGTGCCAGCAGCTCCGTAGCGGGAGGGCCCCAGTATTTT.

The J gene is TRBJ2-1, the V gene TRBV23-1; TRBD2 matches 10 bases. TRBV23-1 is recorded as an ORF, its role being uncertain. This CDR3 has 18 residues. Trimming removed 7 bases from V and 4 bases from J; junction bases left unmatched: 16. CDR3 nucleotides: TGCGCCAGCAAAAAACTAGCGGGAAGTTTGGCCCCTTACAATGAGCAGTTCTTC. Translated: CASKKLAGSLAPYNEQFF.

The V and J genes are TRBV28 and TRBJ1-2, with no clear D. The CDR3 contains 15 residues. With 5 bases removed from V and 4 bases from J, the gap between germline ends came to 17 bases. Germline loops: CDR1 MDHEN, CDR2 SYDVKM. The CDR3 DNA reads TGTGCCAGCAGTCCTGGACGTACGATGGGCTATGGCTACACCTTC. The encoded protein is CASSPGRTMGYGYTF.

CDR3 protein: CASSEVVGEETQYF. CDR3 DNA sequence: TGTGCCAGCAGTGAAGTGGTAGGGGAAGAGACCCAGTACTTC. V usage is TRBV2 and J usage is TRBJ2-5, with TRBD1 as a possible D gene (5 bases). The V gene's germline CDR1 is SNHLY and CDR2 FYNNEI. CDR3 length: 14 amino acids. V lost 1 base and J lost 3, with 9 bases in between.

The chain recombines TRBV7-8 with TRBJ1-6; D unclear. Between the trimmed V and J ends, which lost 3 bases and 8 bases, there was a span of 11 bases. CDR1 SGHVS and CDR2 FQNEAQ come from the germline V gene. The CDR3 is 14 amino acids. The CDR3 region has the DNA TGTGCCAGCAGCTTCGGACCTGAGGATTCACCCCTCCACTTT. Translated: CASSFGPEDSPLHF.

V gene TRBV6-5 combines with J gene TRBJ2-2; D is ambiguous. Trimming took 2 bases from V and 1 from J, leaving 11 bases between them. The CDR3 totals 16 residues. Germline assignment: CDR1 MNHEY and CDR2 SVGAGI. This chain's CDR3 is CASSYGVAQNTGELFF. Written as DNA, the CDR3 is TGTGCCAGCAGTTACGGCGTGGCACAGAACACCGGGGAGCTGTTTTTT.

This clonotype was observed a few times. The rearrangement joins TRBV6-5 to TRBJ2-7; 10 bases align to TRBD1. The germline V gene has CDR1 MNHEY and CDR2 SVGAGI. The V and J ends lost 7 bases and 2 bases, in that order; junction bases with no gene match: 11. This CDR3 has 16 amino acids. CDR3 sequence reads: CASKRDRGPAAYEQYF. CDR3 bases: TGTGCCAGCAAAAGGGACAGGGGACCCGCCGCCTACGAGCAGTACTTC.

This clonotype has only a few counts. The DNA for the CDR3 is TGTGCCAGCAGTTTGGGACAGAGAGGCACCCAGTACTTC. This encodes CASSLGQRGTQYF. This chain joins TRBV2 and TRBJ2-5; TRBD1 matches at 7 bases. V dropped 5 bases and J dropped 8; count of bases not matched to a gene: 8. This CDR3 region has 13 residues. CDR1 is SNHLY and CDR2 is FYNNEI in the germline V gene.

This clonotype has only a few counts. The CDR3 here is CAIRLQEGETQYF. The CDR3 region has the DNA TGTGCCATCAGATTACAGGAGGGAGAGACCCAGTACTTC. V is TRBV10-3 and J is TRBJ2-5, with D tentatively TRBD2 (6 bases). Trimming shortened V by 6 bases and J by 4 bases, and 12 bases separated the two germline ends. This CDR3 region has 13 residues. The germline gives CDR1 ENHRY, CDR2 SYGVKD.

Concerning this clonotype itself: A read error is possible here, since a much larger clone lies one base away. The CDR3 does not end in the conserved phenylalanine or tryptophan, so this is likely a read error. V gene TRBV6-6 combines with J gene TRBJ2-1; possible D gene TRBD1, 6 bases. The ends were cut back, 6 bases at V and 0 bases at J, with 21 bases in the middle. This CDR3 is 18 amino acids long. Germline CDR1 and CDR2: MNHNY and SVGAGI (reference sequence). The CDR3 reads CASRRTAVALYSYNEQFC. The CDR3 DNA reads TGTGCCAGCAGGAGGACAGCTGTCGCTTTGTACTCCTACAATGAGCAGTTCTGC.

This clonotype was observed a handful of times. The chain carries TRBV7-9 and TRBJ2-3, with a weak D call TRBD2 (7 bases). This CDR3 is 15 amino acids long. Trimming took off 5 bases at V and 4 bases at J, with 16 bases between the two ends. Germline V gene data show CDR1 as SEHNR and CDR2 as FQNEAQ (reference sequence). CDR3 sequence reads: CASSLSGGASDTQYF. The CDR3 bases are TGTGCCAGCAGCCTGTCGGGGGGCGCATCAGATACGCAGTATTTT.

This clonotype has a handful of counts. This chain uses TRBV5-1 with TRBJ2-6, with D unresolved. The CDR3 sequence is 14 residues long. Germline V gene sequence: CDR1 SGHRS, CDR2 YFSETQ. Trimming took off 1 base at V and 4 bases at J, with 6 bases between the two ends. CDR3 sequence: CASSLNPGANVLTF. The CDR3 nucleotides read TGCGCCAGCAGCTTGAATCCCGGGGCCAACGTCCTGACTTTC.

With regard to this clonotype: The junction departs from the called germline gene at one end, perhaps through a read error. The chain recombines TRBV5-3 with TRBJ2-2, with D possibly matching TRBD2 (6 bases). TRBV5-3 is marked as an open reading frame, function uncertain. The CDR3 has 16 residues. For the CDR3, the DNA is TGTGCCAGCAGCTTGATTCCCGGGAGAAGTACCGGGGAGCTGTTTTTT. This encodes CASSLIPGRSTGELFF.

This clonotype was picked up a small number of times. The CDR3 loop reads CASSNPIDEQFF. The CDR3 DNA follows: TGTGCCAGCAGCAACCCTATCGATGAGCAGTTCTTC. The chain is built from TRBV28 and TRBJ2-1; no clear D gene. Trimming shortened V by 6 bases and J by 8 bases, and 11 bases separated the two germline ends. This CDR3 contains 12 residues. The germline V gene has CDR1 MDHEN and CDR2 SYDVKM.

The CDR3 protein is CSARPPGLAGLYNNEQFF. The CDR3 DNA reads as TGCAGTGCTAGGCCGCCGGGACTAGCGGGGTTGTATAACAATGAGCAGTTCTTC. V usage is TRBV20-1 and J usage is TRBJ2-1; TRBD2 agrees at 13 bases. The CDR3 spans 18 residues. Germline assignment: CDR1 DFQATT and CDR2 SNEGSKA (reference sequence). V was pared by 3 bases and J by 5 bases, with 13 bases of the junction left unmatched.

The chain is built from TRBV6-8 and TRBJ1-2; 9 bases line up with TRBD1. Germline V CDR1 and CDR2: MNHGY, SAAAGT. CDR3 size: 15 residues. V dropped 5 bases and J dropped 4; count of bases not matched to a gene: 8. CDR3 sequence (DNA): TGTGCCAGCAGTACCCCGGGACAGGGTGCCTATGGCTACACCTTC. Encoded protein: CASSTPGQGAYGYTF.

This chain links TRBV19 with TRBJ2-1; 15 positions agree with TRBD2. V was clipped by 7 bases and J by 8 bases; unmatched bases: 6. The CDR3 is 15 residues long. Germline V gene sequence: CDR1 LNHDA, CDR2 SQIVND (reference sequence). The CDR3 sequence is CASNSGLAGGDEQFF. CDR3 nucleotide sequence: TGTGCCAGTAATTCTGGACTAGCGGGAGGGGATGAGCAGTTCTTC.

V is TRBV27 and J is TRBJ2-7; the match to TRBD2 covers 8 bases. Germline CDR1 reads MNHEY; CDR2 reads SMNVEV (reference sequence). After removal of 5 bases from V and 4 bases from J, the junction contained 4 bases not matched to a gene. The CDR3 covers 13 residues. Here the CDR3 DNA reads TGTGCCAGCAGTCGGAGCGGGAGTTACGAGCAGTACGTC. It is translated as CASSRSGSYEQYV.

This clonotype was detected many times. The chain combines TRBV7-2 with TRBJ2-3; 10 positions agree with TRBD2. With V trimmed by 6 bases and J by 5 bases, 8 bases remained unmatched. The CDR3 consists of 15 residues. CDR1 is SGHTA, CDR2 FQGNSA, per germline. CDR3 residues: CASRKGVAGGDTQYF. DNA for the CDR3: TGTGCCAGCAGGAAAGGGGTAGCGGGAGGAGATACGCAGTATTTT.

This sequence joins TRBV7-2 and TRBJ1-2; D call uncertain. Trimming pared 5 bases from V and 4 bases from J, leaving 14 bases between. The CDR3 runs to 14 residues. The germline CDR1 and CDR2 sequences are SGHTA and FQGNSA. The CDR3 loop is CASSPGQELYGYTF. CDR3 DNA sequence: TGTGCCAGCAGCCCTGGGCAGGAACTCTATGGCTACACCTTC.